These 23 T cell receptor beta chains were all obtained from the same sample, sequenced in a study of T cells after yellow fever vaccination. TCRdb passed the 5' RACE reads through MiXCR, listing each CDR3 protein once. This sample has more than 120,000 distinct CDR3 sequences, with roughly 8.2% found just once. Sequencing used CD4+ T cells sorted from PBMCs, obtained 5 days after the yellow fever booster vaccination. The receptor source for this set is a man aged 30 to 39 who received the YFV17D yellow fever vaccine.

The rearrangement links TRBV28 to TRBJ2-1, with 10 bases that match TRBD2. Germline CDR1 is MDHEN and CDR2 is SYDVKM. V lost 6 bases to trimming and J lost 3 bases; unmatched junction nucleotides: 8. The CDR3 is made up of 16 amino acids. The CDR3 protein is CASSLLAGVGYNEQFF. The CDR3 coding sequence is TGTGCCAGCAGCCTGCTAGCGGGAGTGGGCTACAATGAGCAGTTCTTC. The variable domain in full, completed from reference TRBV28 and TRBJ2-1, reads DVKVTQSSRYLVKRTGEKVFLECVQDMDHENMFWYRQDPGLGLRLIYFSYDVKMKEKGDIPEGYSVSREKKERFSLILESASTNQTSMYLCASSLLAGVGYNEQFFGPGTRLTVL.

This clonotype was seen at least ten times. V usage is TRBV28 and J usage is TRBJ2-7, with D unclear. This CDR3 has 14 residues. The V and J ends lost 5 bases and 3 bases respectively, with 14 bases between them. Germline V lookup: CDR1 MDHEN, CDR2 SYDVKM. This CDR3 reads CASSKRSLLYEQYF. DNA of the CDR3: TGTGCCAGCAGTAAGCGAAGCCTGCTCTACGAGCAGTACTTC.

In its sample, this clonotype was seen many times. V usage is TRBV29-1 and J usage is TRBJ2-7; 8 nucleotides align to TRBD1. The CDR3 has 12 residues. J was trimmed by 7 bases and V by 4 bases; bases with no gene match: 6. Germline-derived CDR1 and CDR2 are SQVTM and ANQGSEA. DNA of the CDR3: TGCAGCGTTGGTGCCAGGGGGCGGGAGCAGTACTTC. It codes for CSVGARGREQYF.

This clonotype was recorded at least ten times. V and J are TRBV29-1 and TRBJ2-7, with D uncertain. Germline V gives CDR1 SQVTM, CDR2 ANQGSEA. The CDR3 covers 12 residues. Trimming removed 4 bases at V and 0 bases at J, with 7 bases between. CDR3 sequence reads: CSVAQSSYEQYF. The CDR3, as DNA: TGCAGCGTTGCGCAGTCCTCCTACGAGCAGTACTTC.

This clonotype was observed many times. The chain carries TRBV4-2 and TRBJ2-7; 7 nucleotides match TRBD2. Germline V lookup: CDR1 LGHNA, CDR2 YNFKEQ. The CDR3 extends over 15 amino acids. V was clipped by 2 bases and J by 2 bases; unmatched bases: 6. The CDR3 loop is CASSQMSGKAYEQYF. The CDR3 DNA reads as TGTGCCAGCAGCCAAATGAGCGGGAAGGCCTACGAGCAGTACTTC.

Concerning this clonotype: A much larger clone differs from this one at a single base, so this may be a read error. This chain links TRBV7-2 with TRBJ2-7, with D perhaps matching TRBD2 (6 bases). Germline V CDR1 and CDR2: SGHTA, FQGNSA. Trimming left V 1 base short and J 12 bases short, with 13 bases between. The CDR3 consists of 12 residues. The CDR3 is CASSLEAGAGYF. The CDR3 region has the DNA TGTGCCAGCAGCTTAGAAGCGGGCGCGGGGTACTTC.

Remarks on this clonotype: A much larger clone is a single base away; this may be a read error. The chain carries TRBV20-1 and TRBJ2-3; 9 bases fit TRBD2. The CDR3 has 16 residues. CDR1 is DFQATT and CDR2 is SNEGSKA in the germline V gene (reference sequence). CDR3 bases: TGCTGTGCTAGAACCGTAGTAGCGGGAGGCACAGATACGCAGTATTTT. It is translated as CCARTVVAGGTDTQYF.

This clonotype occurred many times. This sequence joins TRBV4-3 and TRBJ1-2; possibly TRBD1 for D (6 bases). V was clipped by 0 bases and J by 8 bases, with 16 bases between them. The CDR3 sequence is 15 residues long. Germline V CDR1 and CDR2: LGHNA, YSLEER. The CDR3 coding sequence is TGCGCCAGCAGCCAAGATCTATGGGGACAAAGCGGCTACACCTTC. Protein: CASSQDLWGQSGYTF.

The table lists this clonotype with a few counts. The chain has TRBV7-9 and TRBJ1-1, with unresolved D. The CDR3 has 13 amino acids. From germline, CDR1 is SEHNR and CDR2 FQNEAQ (reference sequence). The V end was cut by 8 bases, the J end by 3 bases, with 13 bases between. The CDR3 DNA is TGTGCCAGCCGCGGATACGGGGACACTGAAGCTTTCTTT. Its translation: CASRGYGDTEAFF.

A few counts support this clonotype. The J gene is TRBJ2-2, the V gene TRBV5-1; tentative D call: TRBD2 (6 bases). From germline, CDR1 is SGHRS and CDR2 YFSETQ. The V end lost 4 bases, the J end lost 3 bases, and 16 bases lay between the germline ends. CDR3 size: 16 residues. This CDR3 reads CASSPPLSGDTGELFF. Written as DNA, the CDR3 is TGCGCCAGCAGCCCCCCCCTTAGCGGCGACACCGGGGAGCTGTTTTTT.

This clonotype was picked up many times. The chain couples TRBV20-1 to TRBJ1-5, with no clear D. The V and J ends lost 5 bases and 8 bases respectively, with 13 bases between them. Germline CDR1 and CDR2: DFQATT and SNEGSKA (reference sequence). This CDR3 region has 12 residues. The CDR3 DNA is TGCAGTGCTGGCCTCAACTCGGAGCCCCAGCATTTT. This sequence encodes CSAGLNSEPQHF.

Only one count was recorded for this clonotype. A much larger clone is a single base away; this may be a read error. The CDR3 DNA reads TGTGCCAGCAGCGGTGAACAGGGATGGGGACAAGAGACCCTGTACTTC. Its translation is CASSGEQGWGQETLYF. The V call is TRBV5-5, the J call TRBJ2-5, with a possible D match to TRBD1 (6 bases). CDR1 is SGHKS and CDR2 is YYEKEE in the germline V gene (reference sequence). The CDR3 runs to 16 residues.

This clonotype was counted ten times or more. This chain joins TRBV27 and TRBJ1-2; 12 bases are a match to TRBD1. Germline CDR1 reads MNHEY; CDR2 reads SMNVEV (reference sequence). The length of the CDR3 is 18 residues. The V and J ends lost 7 bases and 4 bases, in that order; junction bases with no gene match: 16. CDR3 in amino acids: CASITPGTGGYQTYGYTF. The CDR3 nucleotides are TGTGCCAGCATCACCCCCGGGACAGGGGGCTACCAAACCTATGGCTACACCTTC.

This clonotype was seen at least ten times. The chain carries TRBV7-2 and TRBJ1-6; TRBD1 agrees at 9 bases. Germline V gene data show CDR1 as SGHTA and CDR2 as FQGNSA. The CDR3 is made up of 15 amino acids. Losses at the gene ends were 5 bases for V and 9 bases for J; bases not matched to a gene: 8. The CDR3 DNA is TGTGCCAGCAGCACCACAGGGGGCGAATCTTCACCCCTCCACTTT. This encodes CASSTTGGESSPLHF.

This clonotype was observed at least ten times. The chain employs TRBV7-2 and TRBJ2-2; TRBD2 is a possible D gene (5 bases). Germline assignment: CDR1 SGHTA and CDR2 FQGNSA. This CDR3 comprises 14 residues. Trimming cost V 7 bases and J 1 base, with 10 bases left between them. CDR3 in amino acids: CASMLSGNTGELFF. The CDR3 DNA is TGTGCCAGCATGCTCAGCGGGAACACCGGGGAGCTGTTTTTT.

The chain links TRBV5-4 to TRBJ2-3; perhaps TRBD2 as D (5 bases). The V gene's germline CDR1 is SGHNT and CDR2 YYREEE (reference sequence). The V and J ends lost 4 bases and 5 bases respectively, with 11 bases between them. CDR3 size: 13 residues. The CDR3 coding sequence is TGTGCCAGCAGCCCGTCAAGCGGAGATACGCAGTATTTT. Protein sequence: CASSPSSGDTQYF.

This clonotype has at least ten counts. The chain uses TRBV5-1 and TRBJ2-3; D gene uncertain. This CDR3 is built from 15 residues. Trimming cost V 4 bases and J 2 bases, with 14 bases left between them. Germline V gives CDR1 SGHRS, CDR2 YFSETQ. The CDR3 sequence: CASSPIGSNTDTQYF. For the CDR3, the DNA is TGCGCCAGCAGCCCCATAGGAAGCAACACAGATACGCAGTATTTT.

This clonotype was recorded many times. The V and J genes are TRBV7-6 and TRBJ2-3; D remains unclear. V was pared by 5 bases and J by 4 bases, with 10 bases between. The germline V gene has CDR1 SGHVS and CDR2 FNYEAQ. The CDR3 extends over 13 amino acids. The CDR3 spells CASSPPEADTQYF. CDR3 bases: TGTGCCAGCAGCCCTCCCGAGGCAGATACGCAGTATTTT.

This clonotype has ten or more counts. The chain recombines TRBV18 with TRBJ2-5; 8 bases match TRBD2. With 5 bases clipped from V and 1 base from J, the junction kept 3 bases outside the gene matches. Germline CDR1 KGHSH, CDR2 LQKENI. CDR3 size: 14 residues. The CDR3 loop is CASSGGRFQETQYF. CDR3 in DNA: TGTGCCAGCTCAGGCGGGAGGTTCCAAGAGACCCAGTACTTC. Complete variable domain (other parts from reference TRBV18 and TRBJ2-5): NAGVMQNPRHLVRRRGQEARLRCSPMKGHSHVYWYRQLPEEGLKFMVYLQKENIIDESGMPKERFSAEFPKEGPSILRIQQVVRGDSAAYFCASSGGRFQETQYFGPGTRLLVL.

This clonotype has at least ten counts. The chain is built from TRBV5-1 and TRBJ2-7; D gene ambiguous. Trimming pared 4 bases from V and 1 base from J, leaving 12 bases between. Germline V gives CDR1 SGHRS, CDR2 YFSETQ. CDR3 size: 14 residues. The CDR3 here is CASSQAPPSYEQYF. The CDR3 DNA reads as TGCGCCAGCAGCCAAGCTCCCCCGTCCTACGAGCAGTACTTC.

This clonotype is classed as medium-sized. The chain has TRBV29-1 and TRBJ2-7; possibly TRBD1 for D (6 bases). The CDR3 is made up of 13 amino acids. Trimming took off 4 bases at V and 4 bases at J, with 14 bases between the two ends. Germline CDR1 SQVTM, CDR2 ANQGSEA. As DNA, the CDR3 is TGCAGCGTTGGTGTAAGCCAGGGGTACGAGCAGTACTTC. Its translation is CSVGVSQGYEQYF.

This clonotype was picked up many times. The gene calls are TRBV28 and TRBJ1-2; D is ambiguous. This CDR3 is built from 14 residues. Trimming cost V 4 bases and J 4 bases, with 13 bases left between them. Germline V gives CDR1 MDHEN, CDR2 SYDVKM. For the CDR3, the DNA is TGTGCCAGCAGTTCTGTCGCGAGGAGCTATGGCTACACCTTC. This gives the protein CASSSVARSYGYTF.

This clonotype was counted ten times or more. The V and J genes are TRBV4-3 and TRBJ2-5; 11 bases are a match to TRBD2. The CDR3 runs 15 residues. After removal of 1 base from V and 5 bases from J, the junction contained 3 bases not matched to a gene. CDR1 and CDR2 from the germline V gene are LGHNA and YSLEER. The CDR3 sequence is CASSQGTSGWETQYF. The CDR3 nucleotides are TGCGCCAGCAGCCAAGGGACTAGCGGGTGGGAGACCCAGTACTTC.